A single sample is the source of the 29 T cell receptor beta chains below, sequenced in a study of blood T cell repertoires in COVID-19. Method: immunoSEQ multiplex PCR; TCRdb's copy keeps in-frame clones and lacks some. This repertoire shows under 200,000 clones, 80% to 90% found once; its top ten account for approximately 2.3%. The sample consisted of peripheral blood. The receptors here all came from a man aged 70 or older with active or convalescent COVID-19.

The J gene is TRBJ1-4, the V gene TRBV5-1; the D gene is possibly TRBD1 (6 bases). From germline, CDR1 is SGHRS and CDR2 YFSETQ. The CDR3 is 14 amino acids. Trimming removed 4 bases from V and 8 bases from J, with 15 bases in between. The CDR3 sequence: CASSLTQGKEKLFF. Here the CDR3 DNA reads TGCGCCAGCAGCCTCACACAGGGAAAAGAAAAACTGTTTTTT.

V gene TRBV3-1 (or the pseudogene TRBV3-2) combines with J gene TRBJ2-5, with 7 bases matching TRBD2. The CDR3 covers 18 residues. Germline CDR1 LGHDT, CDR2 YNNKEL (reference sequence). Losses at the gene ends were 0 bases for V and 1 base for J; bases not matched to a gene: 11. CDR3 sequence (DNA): TGTGCCAGCAGCCAAGATACCTTTTCGGGGAGGGGCCAAGAGACCCAGTACTTC. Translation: CASSQDTFSGRGQETQYF.

The CDR3 is CASSESYRTADTQYF. For the CDR3, the DNA is TGTGCCAGTAGTGAGTCCTACCGCACGGCAGATACGCAGTATTTT. The rearrangement uses TRBV19 and TRBJ2-3, with no clear D. Per the germline V gene, CDR1 is LNHDA and CDR2 is SQIVND (reference sequence). Trimming left V 5 bases short and J 4 bases short, with 16 bases between. The CDR3 spans 15 residues.

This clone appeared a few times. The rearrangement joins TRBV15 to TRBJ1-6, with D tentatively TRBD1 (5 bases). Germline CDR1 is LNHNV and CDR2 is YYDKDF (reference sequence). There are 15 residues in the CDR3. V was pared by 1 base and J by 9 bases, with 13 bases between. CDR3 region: CATSRAVGGGSPLHF. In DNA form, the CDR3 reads TGTGCCACCAGCAGAGCCGTTGGGGGAGGTTCACCCCTCCACTTT.

In DNA form, the CDR3 reads TGTGCCAGCTCACCAACTCTCAGTCCGAACCAGGATAACTATGGCTACACCTTC. Amino acid sequence: CASSPTLSPNQDNYGYTF. V and J are TRBV18 and TRBJ1-2; D is ambiguous. CDR1 is KGHSH and CDR2 is LQKENI in the germline V gene. V was shortened by 2 bases and J by 1 base, with 20 bases between the two germline ends. There are 18 residues in the CDR3.

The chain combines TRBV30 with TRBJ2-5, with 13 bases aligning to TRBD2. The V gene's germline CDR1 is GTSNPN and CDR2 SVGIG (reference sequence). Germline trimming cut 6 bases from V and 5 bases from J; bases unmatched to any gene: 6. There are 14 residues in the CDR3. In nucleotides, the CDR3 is TGTGCCTGCACTGGACTAGCGGGAGTGGAGACCCAGTACTTC. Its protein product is CACTGLAGVETQYF.

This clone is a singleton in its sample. CDR3 sequence: CASSLVPHSEQYF. In DNA form, the CDR3 reads TGTGCCAGCAGCTTAGTTCCGCACAGCGAGCAGTACTTC. The J gene is TRBJ2-7, the V gene TRBV11-2; D remains ambiguous. V shed 1 base and J shed 6 bases, with 10 bases lying between them. From germline, CDR1 is SGHAT and CDR2 FQNNGV. The CDR3 is made up of 13 amino acids.

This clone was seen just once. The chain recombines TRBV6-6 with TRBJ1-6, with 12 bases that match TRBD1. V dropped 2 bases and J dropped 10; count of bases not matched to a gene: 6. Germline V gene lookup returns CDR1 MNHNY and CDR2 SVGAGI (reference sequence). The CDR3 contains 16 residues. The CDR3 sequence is CASSYTSGTGGSPLHF. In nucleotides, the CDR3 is TGTGCCAGCAGTTACACCTCCGGGACAGGGGGCTCACCCCTCCACTTT.

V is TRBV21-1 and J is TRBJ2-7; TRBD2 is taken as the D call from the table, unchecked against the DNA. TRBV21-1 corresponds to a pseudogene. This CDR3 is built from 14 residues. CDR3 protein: CARGLAFGDYEQYF. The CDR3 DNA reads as TGTGCCAGAGGTCTAGCATTCGGAGACTACGAGCAGTACTTC.

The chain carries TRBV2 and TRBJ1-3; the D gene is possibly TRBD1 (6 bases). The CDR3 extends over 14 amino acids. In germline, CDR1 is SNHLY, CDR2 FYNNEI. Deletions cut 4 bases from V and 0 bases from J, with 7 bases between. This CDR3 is CASSVQGSGNTIYF. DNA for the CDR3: TGTGCCAGCAGTGTACAGGGCTCTGGAAACACCATATATTTT.

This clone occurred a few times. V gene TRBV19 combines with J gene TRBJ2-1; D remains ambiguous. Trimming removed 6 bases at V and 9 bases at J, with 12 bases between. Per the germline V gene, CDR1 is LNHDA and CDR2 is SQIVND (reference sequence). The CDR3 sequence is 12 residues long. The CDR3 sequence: CASSPATGEQFF. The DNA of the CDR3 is TGTGCCAGTAGCCCCGCAACGGGTGAGCAGTTCTTC.

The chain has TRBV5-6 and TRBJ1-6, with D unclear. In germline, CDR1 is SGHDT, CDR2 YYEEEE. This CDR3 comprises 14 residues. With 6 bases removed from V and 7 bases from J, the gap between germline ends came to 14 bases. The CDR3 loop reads CASTLAEGNSPLHF. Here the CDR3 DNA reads TGTGCCAGCACGCTCGCGGAGGGAAATTCACCCCTCCACTTT.

CDR3 sequence reads: CASRGQGNQPQHF. In nucleotides, the CDR3 is TGTGCCAGCAGGGGACAAGGCAATCAGCCCCAGCATTTT. The chain employs TRBV6-5 and TRBJ1-5; D may be TRBD1 (6 bases). The CDR3 runs 13 residues. CDR1 and CDR2 from the germline V gene are MNHEY and SVGAGI. V dropped 6 bases and J dropped 2 bases, with 8 bases sitting between them.

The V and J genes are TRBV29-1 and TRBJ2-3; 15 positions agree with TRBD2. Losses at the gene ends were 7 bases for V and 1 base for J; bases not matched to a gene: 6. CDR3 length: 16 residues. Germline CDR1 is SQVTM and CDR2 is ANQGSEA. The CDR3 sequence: CSAGLAGGSRTDTQYF. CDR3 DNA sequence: TGCAGCGCTGGACTAGCGGGAGGGTCCCGCACAGATACGCAGTATTTT.

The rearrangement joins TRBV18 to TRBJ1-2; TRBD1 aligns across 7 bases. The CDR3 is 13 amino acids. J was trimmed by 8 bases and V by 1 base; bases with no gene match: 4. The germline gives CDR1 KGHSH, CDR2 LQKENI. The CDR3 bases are TGTGCCAGCTCACCACGACGACAGGGCGGCTACACCTTC. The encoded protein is CASSPRRQGGYTF.

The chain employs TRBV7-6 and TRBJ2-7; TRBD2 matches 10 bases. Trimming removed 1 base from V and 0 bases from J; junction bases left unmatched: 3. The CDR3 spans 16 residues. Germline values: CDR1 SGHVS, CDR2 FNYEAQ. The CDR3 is CASSLVSSGSSYEQYF. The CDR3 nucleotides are TGTGCCAGCAGCTTAGTGTCTAGCGGGAGCTCCTACGAGCAGTACTTC.

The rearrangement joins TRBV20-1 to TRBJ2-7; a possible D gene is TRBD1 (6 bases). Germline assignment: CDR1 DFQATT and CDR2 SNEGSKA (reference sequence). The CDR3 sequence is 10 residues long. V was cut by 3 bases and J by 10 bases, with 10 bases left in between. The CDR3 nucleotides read TGCAGTGCTAGCAGGACAGAACAGTACTTC. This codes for CSASRTEQYF.

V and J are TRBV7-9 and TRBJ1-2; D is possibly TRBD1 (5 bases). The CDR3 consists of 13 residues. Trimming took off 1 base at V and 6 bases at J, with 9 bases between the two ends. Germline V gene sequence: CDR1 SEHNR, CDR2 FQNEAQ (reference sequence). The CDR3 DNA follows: TGTGCCAGCAGCTTAGGTACAGGACATGGCTACACCTTC. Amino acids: CASSLGTGHGYTF.

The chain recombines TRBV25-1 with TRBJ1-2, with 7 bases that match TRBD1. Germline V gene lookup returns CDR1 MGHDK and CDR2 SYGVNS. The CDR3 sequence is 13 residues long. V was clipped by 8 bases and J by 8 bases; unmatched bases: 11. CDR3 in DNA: TGTGCCAGCCGCGGACAGGCAATCGGGGGCTACACCTTC. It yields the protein CASRGQAIGGYTF.

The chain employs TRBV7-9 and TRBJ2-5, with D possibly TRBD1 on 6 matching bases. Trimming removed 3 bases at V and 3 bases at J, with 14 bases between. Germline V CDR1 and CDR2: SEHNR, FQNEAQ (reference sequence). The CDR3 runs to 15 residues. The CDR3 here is CASSLEQGRKETQYF. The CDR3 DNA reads TGTGCCAGCAGCTTGGAACAGGGAAGAAAAGAGACCCAGTACTTC. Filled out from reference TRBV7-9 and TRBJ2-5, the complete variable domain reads DTGVSQNPRHKITKRGQNVTFRCDPISEHNRLYWYRQTLGQGPEFLTYFQNEAQLEKSRLLSDRFSAERPKGSFSTLEIQRTEQGDSAMYLCASSLEQGRKETQYFGPGTRLLVL.

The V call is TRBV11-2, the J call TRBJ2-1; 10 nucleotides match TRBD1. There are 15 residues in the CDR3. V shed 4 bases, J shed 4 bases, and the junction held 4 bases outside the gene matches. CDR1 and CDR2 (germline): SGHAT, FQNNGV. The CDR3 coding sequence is TGTGCCAGCAGCTCCGGGACAGGGGTATACAATGAGCAGTTCTTC. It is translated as CASSSGTGVYNEQFF. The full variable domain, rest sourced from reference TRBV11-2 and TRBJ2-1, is EAGVAQSPRYKIIEKRQSVAFWCNPISGHATLYWYQQILGQGPKLLIQFQNNGVVDDSQLPKDRFSAERLKGVDSTLKIQPAKLEDSAVYLCASSSGTGVYNEQFFGPGTRLTVL.

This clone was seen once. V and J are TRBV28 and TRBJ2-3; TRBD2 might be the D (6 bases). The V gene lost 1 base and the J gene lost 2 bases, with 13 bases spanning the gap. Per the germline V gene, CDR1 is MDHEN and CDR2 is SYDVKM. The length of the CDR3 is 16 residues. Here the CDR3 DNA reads TGTGCCAGCAGTTTATATGGCGGGGAAGTCACAGATACGCAGTATTTT. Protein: CASSLYGGEVTDTQYF.

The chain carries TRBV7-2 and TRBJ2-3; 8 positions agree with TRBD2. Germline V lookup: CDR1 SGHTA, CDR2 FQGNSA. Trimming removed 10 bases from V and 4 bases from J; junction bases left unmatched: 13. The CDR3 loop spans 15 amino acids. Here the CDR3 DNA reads TGTGCCACGTCCGATCCGGGACTAGGGGCAGATACGCAGTATTTT. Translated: CATSDPGLGADTQYF.

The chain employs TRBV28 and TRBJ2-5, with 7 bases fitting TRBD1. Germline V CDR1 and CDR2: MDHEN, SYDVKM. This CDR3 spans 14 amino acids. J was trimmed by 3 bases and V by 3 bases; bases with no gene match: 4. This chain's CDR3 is CASSLRQGEETQYF. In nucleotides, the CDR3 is TGTGCCAGCAGTTTGAGGCAGGGGGAAGAGACCCAGTACTTC.

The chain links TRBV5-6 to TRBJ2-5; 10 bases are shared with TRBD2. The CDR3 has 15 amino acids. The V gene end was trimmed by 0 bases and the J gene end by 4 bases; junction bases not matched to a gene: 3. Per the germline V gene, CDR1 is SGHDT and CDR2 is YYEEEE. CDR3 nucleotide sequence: TGTGCCAGCAGCTTGGGACTAGCGGGTACAGAGACCCAGTACTTC. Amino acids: CASSLGLAGTETQYF.

In DNA, the CDR3 is TGCGCCAGCAGCCAAGATTTGGGGCGATCAGAGACCCAGTACTTC. Its translation: CASSQDLGRSETQYF. The chain recombines TRBV4-1 with TRBJ2-5, with D perhaps TRBD1 (5 bases). There are 15 residues in the CDR3. V lost 0 bases to trimming and J lost 4 bases, with 12 bases between them. The V gene's germline CDR1 is MGHRA and CDR2 YSYEKL.

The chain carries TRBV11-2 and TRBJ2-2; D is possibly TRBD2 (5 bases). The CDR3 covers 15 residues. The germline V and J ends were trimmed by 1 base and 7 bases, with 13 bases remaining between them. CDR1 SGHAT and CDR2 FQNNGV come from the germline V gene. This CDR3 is CASSLVTRSYGELFF. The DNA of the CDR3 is TGTGCCAGCAGCTTAGTAACTAGGTCTTACGGGGAGCTGTTTTTT.

The CDR3 DNA follows: TGTGCCAGCAGCTTAGAGGCGGGGTTAGTACATGGCTACACCTTC. Translated, it gives CASSLEAGLVHGYTF. The chain recombines TRBV11-3 with TRBJ1-2, with D unclear. CDR1 is SGHNT and CDR2 is YENEEA in the germline V gene. The V end lost 0 bases, the J end lost 6 bases, and 14 bases lay between the germline ends. The CDR3 consists of 15 residues.

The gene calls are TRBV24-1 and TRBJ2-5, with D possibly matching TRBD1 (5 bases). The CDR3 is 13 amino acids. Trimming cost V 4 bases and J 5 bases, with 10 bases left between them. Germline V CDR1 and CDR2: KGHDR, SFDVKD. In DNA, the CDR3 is TGTGCCACCAGTGACGCAGGGTGGGAGACCCAGTACTTC. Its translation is CATSDAGWETQYF.